This entry concerns a single T cell receptor beta chain. What it binds is unknown. Read data end 3 residues before the CDR3 end; the end is taken from the germline J gene. The sample carries other DNA sequences with the same CDR3. This entry belongs to a study of T cells in women clearing cervical HPV infection. Sequenced by immunoSEQ multiplex PCR; TCRdb stores in-frame clones only, minus some. The sample data list 25,000 to 35,000 clones. CDR1 SGHRS and CDR2 YFSETQ come from the germline V gene. The CDR3 has 16 residues. V was clipped by 4 bases and J by 0 bases; unmatched bases: 8. Findings and limits, study-wide: T-cell numbers per sample were unknown and may explain richness differences. Repertoire richness, not evenness, was significantly elevated in CIN3+ cases versus controls. Effector/memory and HPV-specific T cells were not isolated, and association timing is unknown.

The sequence derives from a woman between 18 and 69 years old with a cervical HPV16 infection that either progressed to CIN3+ or cleared (not recorded which). The V call is TRBV5-1, the J call TRBJ2-3; 7 bases match TRBD2. Sample: blood buffy coat. CDR3 sequence reads: CASSLGLADSTDTQYF. The sequenced part of the CDR3 DNA is TGCGCCAGCAGCCTGGGGCTAGCGGATAGCACAGATACG.